These 25 T cell receptor beta chains were sequenced from one sample in a study of OX40 agonist ivuxolimab in advanced cancers. Produced via immunoSEQ multiplex PCR; TCRdb's table is partial and in-frame only. The sample lists 90,000 or so clones; 80% to 95% were seen once. This specimen consisted of CD4+ or CD8+ T cells sorted from blood, obtained in a trial of the OX40 agonist ivuxolimab. Receptors were obtained from an adult with an advanced solid tumor such as melanoma, head and neck, liver or kidney cancer.

This chain uses TRBV9 with TRBJ2-5; D is uncertain. CDR1 is SGDLS, CDR2 YYNGEE, per germline. Trimming took off 0 bases at V and 5 bases at J, with 5 bases between the two ends. CDR3 length equals 12 residues. The CDR3 region has the DNA TGTGCCAGCAGCGTAGATTTGGAGACCCAGTACTTC. This gives the protein CASSVDLETQYF.

This clone has only one observation. V gene TRBV5-4 combines with J gene TRBJ2-2, with D possibly matching TRBD1 (7 bases). The CDR3 contains 16 residues. CDR1 and CDR2 (germline): SGHNT, YYREEE (reference sequence). Trimming stripped 0 bases from V and 3 bases from J, with 12 bases between. CDR3 coding DNA: TGTGCCAGCAGCTTGGGCGGGACAGCCGACACCGGGGAGCTGTTTTTT. Translated, it gives CASSLGGTADTGELFF.

This chain uses TRBV5-8 with TRBJ2-2; TRBD1 aligns across 10 bases. Trimming took 5 bases from V and 2 from J; bases not matched to a gene: 9. The CDR3 totals 17 residues. Germline V lookup: CDR1 SGHTS, CDR2 YDEGEE. CDR3 amino acids: CASRPLRDRGNTGELFF. The CDR3 DNA reads as TGTGCCAGCAGACCGCTCCGGGACAGGGGAAACACCGGGGAGCTGTTTTTT.

V is TRBV25-1 and J is TRBJ2-2; TRBD1 matches 11 bases. Germline CDR1 MGHDK, CDR2 SYGVNS. J lost 5 bases, V lost 2 bases, and 4 bases had no gene match. The CDR3 has 16 residues. The CDR3 loop reads CASSEPDRGRTGELFF. CDR3 DNA: TGTGCCAGCAGTGAACCGGACAGGGGGCGTACCGGGGAGCTGTTTTTT.

The chain joins TRBV6-1 to TRBJ2-2; D is unclear. CDR3 length: 14 amino acids. From germline, CDR1 is MNHNS and CDR2 SASEGT. V was pared by 4 bases and J by 1 base, with 7 bases between. The DNA for the CDR3 is TGTGCCAGCAGTGTCCTACGGAACACCGGGGAGCTGTTTTTT. Protein product: CASSVLRNTGELFF.

On this clone: The same CDR3 arises from other DNA sequences in this sample as well. This chain links TRBV5-1 with TRBJ1-1; a possible D gene is TRBD1 (6 bases). Trimming stripped 4 bases from V and 6 bases from J, with 19 bases between. Germline lookup yields CDR1 SGHRS and CDR2 YFSETQ. The CDR3 runs to 15 residues. As DNA, the CDR3 is TGCGCCAGCAGCCAGGGGAGTGGCGAGGCCCCTGAAGCTTTCTTT. Translation: CASSQGSGEAPEAFF. Together with reference TRBV5-1 and TRBJ1-1, the CDR3 gives the full variable domain: KAGVTQTPRYLIKTRGQQVTLSCSPISGHRSVSWYQQTPGQGLQFLFEYFSETQRNKGNFPGRFSGRQFSNSRSEMNVSTLELGDSALYLCASSQGSGEAPEAFFGQGTRLTVV.

V is TRBV28 and J is TRBJ1-5; 9 nucleotides line up with TRBD1. Germline V gives CDR1 MDHEN, CDR2 SYDVKM. The ends lost 3 bases at V and 4 bases at J; junction bases unmatched: 7. The CDR3 consists of 16 residues. CDR3 bases: TGTGCCAGCAGTTTTCCCCTCGGACAGGGGAATCAGCCCCAGCATTTT. Its translation is CASSFPLGQGNQPQHF.

The rearrangement links TRBV7-2 to TRBJ2-7, with 9 positions matching TRBD2. Germline V lookup: CDR1 SGHTA, CDR2 FQGNSA. J was trimmed by 1 base and V by 5 bases; bases with no gene match: 18. This CDR3 spans 19 amino acids. The CDR3 reads CASSPFVAGVPWVSYEQYF. The CDR3 DNA reads TGTGCCAGCAGCCCGTTTGTAGCGGGAGTCCCGTGGGTTTCCTACGAGCAGTACTTC.

This clone was detected only once. The chain links TRBV6-6 to TRBJ2-1, with D uncertain. Germline V gene data show CDR1 as MNHNY and CDR2 as SVGAGI (reference sequence). There are 12 residues in the CDR3. V lost 2 bases and J lost 8, with 7 bases in between. CDR3 in amino acids: CASSYRRDEQFF. CDR3 DNA: TGTGCCAGCAGTTACAGAAGAGATGAGCAGTTCTTC.

The chain combines TRBV10-2 with TRBJ2-1, with a possible D match to TRBD2 (5 bases). The CDR3 runs to 13 residues. Trimming removed 1 base at V and 9 bases at J, with 10 bases between. Germline lookup yields CDR1 WSHSY and CDR2 SAAADI. The CDR3 sequence: CASSEWTSGEQFF. CDR3 DNA: TGCGCCAGCAGTGAGTGGACCAGCGGTGAGCAGTTCTTC.

The chain uses TRBV14 and TRBJ1-4; D call uncertain. This CDR3 spans 14 amino acids. The germline gives CDR1 SGHDN, CDR2 FVKESK. The V end lost 4 bases, the J end lost 7 bases, and 13 bases lay between the germline ends. The CDR3 is CASSLSTLGEKLFF. The CDR3 DNA reads TGTGCCAGCAGCCTTAGTACCCTGGGTGAAAAACTGTTTTTT.

J is TRBJ1-6 and V is TRBV30; maybe TRBD1 (6 bases). V was shortened by 2 bases and J by 0 bases, with 23 bases between the two germline ends. Germline V lookup: CDR1 GTSNPN, CDR2 SVGIG (reference sequence). The CDR3 contains 20 residues. CDR3 amino acids: CAWSPNFRGLVNSYNSPLHF. CDR3 in DNA: TGTGCCTGGAGTCCTAACTTCAGGGGATTAGTCAACTCCTATAATTCACCCCTCCACTTT.

Regarding this clone: Other DNA variants within this sample encode the same CDR3. The chain recombines TRBV18 with TRBJ2-5; D remains ambiguous. CDR1 KGHSH and CDR2 LQKENI come from the germline V gene. The germline V and J ends were trimmed by 3 bases and 5 bases, with 7 bases remaining between them. The CDR3 is 12 residues long. CDR3 in DNA: TGTGCCAGCTCACCGGGCGGCGAGACCCAGTACTTC. It is translated as CASSPGGETQYF.

The chain uses TRBV30 and TRBJ1-1; no definite D call. From germline, CDR1 is GTSNPN and CDR2 SVGIG (reference sequence). There are 14 residues in the CDR3. V gave up 4 bases and J gave up 3 bases, with 15 bases separating them. CDR3 protein: CAWNLGSLYTEAFF. The CDR3 DNA reads TGTGCCTGGAATTTGGGCAGCCTCTACACTGAAGCTTTCTTT.

The chain combines TRBV11-3 with TRBJ2-1; 7 nucleotides align to TRBD1. Germline V lookup: CDR1 SGHNT, CDR2 YENEEA. The J segment lost 6 bases and the V segment lost 5 bases, leaving 7 bases of the junction unmatched. The length of the CDR3 is 14 residues. In DNA form, the CDR3 reads TGTGCCAGCAGCAGAGGGACAGAGACCAATGAGCAGTTCTTC. It specifies CASSRGTETNEQFF.

V and J are TRBV5-4 and TRBJ1-2; D is perhaps TRBD1 (5 bases). The V end lost 1 base, the J end lost 0 bases, and 10 bases lay between the germline ends. Germline V gene lookup returns CDR1 SGHNT and CDR2 YYREEE (reference sequence). The CDR3 totals 15 residues. CDR3 loop: CASSLSIRANYGYTF. The CDR3 DNA sequence: TGTGCCAGCAGCTTGTCGATCAGGGCTAACTATGGCTACACCTTC.

The chain combines TRBV7-2 with TRBJ1-1; D is ambiguous. The CDR3 spans 14 residues. The V end lost 2 bases, the J end lost 0 bases, and 7 bases lay between the germline ends. Germline values: CDR1 SGHTA, CDR2 FQGNSA. This chain's CDR3 is CASSLSQLNTEAFF. The CDR3 DNA sequence: TGTGCCAGCAGCTTAAGCCAGCTGAACACTGAAGCTTTCTTT. Drawing the rest from reference TRBV7-2 and TRBJ1-1, the complete variable domain is GAGVSQSPSNKVTEKGKDVELRCDPISGHTALYWYRQSLGQGLEFLIYFQGNSAPDKSGLPSDRFSAERTGGSVSTLTIQRTQQEDSAVYLCASSLSQLNTEAFFGQGTRLTVV.

The chain combines TRBV30 with TRBJ2-7; 9 bases are shared with TRBD2. Losses at the gene ends were 3 bases for V and 5 bases for J; bases not matched to a gene: 17. The CDR3 consists of 17 residues. From germline, CDR1 is GTSNPN and CDR2 SVGIG (reference sequence). In DNA form, the CDR3 reads TGTGCCTGGAGCAAGTATGCCCCAATAGCGGGAGAGCACGAGCAGTACTTC. It yields the protein CAWSKYAPIAGEHEQYF.

This chain uses TRBV28 with TRBJ1-1; D is possibly TRBD1 (6 bases). Germline V CDR1 and CDR2: MDHEN, SYDVKM. The CDR3 loop spans 11 amino acids. The CDR3 sequence is CVCRGRTEAFF. The CDR3 nucleotides are TGTGTTTGCAGGGGAAGGACTGAAGCTTTCTTT.

This sequence joins TRBV5-6 and TRBJ2-7, with TRBD2 matching over 7 bases. CDR3 length: 12 amino acids. V was pared by 5 bases and J by 5 bases, with 4 bases of the junction left unmatched. The germline V gene encodes CDR1 SGHDT and CDR2 YYEEEE. This CDR3 reads CASRGGTNEQYF. The CDR3 nucleotides are TGTGCCAGCAGGGGCGGGACTAACGAGCAGTACTTC.

V is TRBV6-4 and J is TRBJ2-7, with D unclear. Per germline, CDR1 MRHNA and CDR2 SNTAGT. Trimming left V 6 bases short and J 1 base short, with 7 bases between. This CDR3 has 12 residues. The CDR3: CASRGRSYEQYF. CDR3 nucleotides: TGTGCCAGCAGGGGCAGGTCCTACGAGCAGTACTTC.

This chain joins TRBV7-3 and TRBJ1-4; D is perhaps TRBD1 (6 bases). Trimming removed 5 bases at V and 8 bases at J, with 15 bases between. The length of the CDR3 is 14 residues. From germline, CDR1 is SGHTA and CDR2 FQGTGA. CDR3 loop: CASSPTGYLEKLFF. DNA for the CDR3: TGTGCCAGCAGCCCTACAGGGTACTTGGAAAAACTGTTTTTT.

The chain uses TRBV11-2 and TRBJ2-7; the D gene could be TRBD1 or TRBD2 (5 bases each). The CDR3 has 13 residues. From germline, CDR1 is SGHAT and CDR2 FQNNGV. Trimming cost V 5 bases and J 4 bases, with 12 bases left between them. The CDR3 spells CASSPGPPYEQYF. The CDR3 DNA reads as TGTGCCAGCAGCCCGGGACCTCCTTACGAGCAGTACTTC. The full variable domain, completed using reference TRBV11-2 and TRBJ2-7, is EAGVAQSPRYKIIEKRQSVAFWCNPISGHATLYWYQQILGQGPKLLIQFQNNGVVDDSQLPKDRFSAERLKGVDSTLKIQPAKLEDSAVYLCASSPGPPYEQYFGPGTRLTVT.

The chain uses TRBV6-1 and TRBJ1-3; D call uncertain. Germline V gives CDR1 MNHNS, CDR2 SASEGT. The ends were cut back, 8 bases at V and 2 bases at J, with 10 bases in the middle. The CDR3 is made up of 13 amino acids. The CDR3 is CASGPGAGNTIYF. CDR3 coding DNA: TGTGCCAGCGGACCGGGAGCTGGAAACACCATATATTTT.

The rearrangement links TRBV19 to TRBJ2-1; TRBD1 agrees at 9 bases. This CDR3 spans 14 amino acids. V was pared by 5 bases and J by 9 bases, with 8 bases of the junction left unmatched. Looked up from germline, CDR1 is LNHDA and CDR2 is SQIVND (reference sequence). The DNA of the CDR3 is TGTGCCAGTAGTCCCGGGACAGGGAGCGGTGAGCAGTTCTTC. Translated: CASSPGTGSGEQFF.